Listed here are 19 T cell receptor beta chains from one sample, sequenced in a study of shared T cell receptors in the human thymus (dated by TCRdb to about 2021). The receptor library was made with the immunoSEQ multiplex PCR assay. TCRdb provides this immuneACCESS table in a form limited to in-frame rearrangements. Some clones are lacking; in checked studies, under half of them reflect an unresolved V gene, and why the rest are absent is not known. For this sample there are some 640,000 clones; about 90% appear just once. The top ten hold roughly 0.0094% of the sample. In addition, the sample was reused for a study of human thymus T cells.

The material sequenced was thymocytes. These receptors came from a boy less than two years old with a congenital heart defect. Donor details come from another sample of the same person, matched by shared clones.

To note about this clone: One junction end disagrees with the germline gene, perhaps due to a read error. The chain joins TRBV9 to TRBJ1-1, with a possible D match to TRBD1 (6 bases). Germline V gene sequence: CDR1 SGDLS, CDR2 YYNGEE. The CDR3 runs to 18 residues. CDR3 in amino acids: CASTVVHRESFGNTEAFF. The CDR3 DNA reads TGTGCCAGCACCGTAGTTCACAGGGAGAGCTTTGGGAACACTGAAGCTTTCTTT.

The chain carries TRBV28 and TRBJ2-3; 8 bases are a match to TRBD1. This CDR3 is 17 amino acids long. Trimming at V came to 4 bases and at J to 6 bases, leaving 15 bases not matched to a gene. CDR1 is MDHEN, CDR2 SYDVKM, per germline. The CDR3 protein is CASSSPAGQGNFDTQYF. The DNA for the CDR3 is TGTGCCAGCAGTTCGCCCGCTGGACAGGGTAATTTTGATACGCAGTATTTT.

The rearrangement uses TRBV10-1 and TRBJ2-1; 9 bases are shared with TRBD1. The length of the CDR3 is 16 residues. V lost 6 bases, J lost 2 bases, and 8 bases stayed unmatched. Germline V gene lookup returns CDR1 WNHNN and CDR2 SYGVQD (reference sequence). The CDR3 protein is CASRCLGDRAYNEQFF. The CDR3 coding sequence is TGCGCCAGCAGATGCTTAGGGGACAGGGCCTACAATGAGCAGTTCTTC.

This clone was seen just once. V is TRBV29-1 and J is TRBJ2-1; D gene unclear. V was trimmed by 4 bases and J by 3 bases, leaving 10 bases between them. This CDR3 is 13 amino acids long. Germline assignment: CDR1 SQVTM and CDR2 ANQGSEA. DNA of the CDR3: TGCAGCGTTGCGAGAGCTAACTACAATGAGCAGTTCTTC. This translates into CSVARANYNEQFF.

Notes on this clone: One junction end disagrees with the germline gene, perhaps due to a read error. This sample includes further DNA sequences coding for the same CDR3. The genes are TRBV2 and TRBJ1-6; TRBD1 aligns across 10 bases. Germline-derived CDR1 and CDR2 are SNHLY and FYNNEI. This CDR3 region has 14 residues. The chain's CDR3 is CASTRTGGNSPLHF. The CDR3 bases are TGTGCCAGCACCCGGACAGGGGGAAATTCCCCCCTCCACTTT.

The V and J genes are TRBV9 and TRBJ1-1; D ambiguous. The CDR3 has 14 amino acids. Germline assignment: CDR1 SGDLS and CDR2 YYNGEE. The ends were cut back, 1 base at V and 1 base at J, with 8 bases in the middle. The CDR3 spells CASSVWAGNTEAFF. The CDR3 DNA sequence: TGTGCCAGCAGCGTATGGGCGGGGAACACTGAAGCTTTCTTT.

J is TRBJ1-3 and V is TRBV6-5, with a weak D call TRBD1 (6 bases). The germline gives CDR1 MNHEY, CDR2 SVGAGI. The V gene lost 2 bases and the J gene lost 0 bases, with 8 bases spanning the gap. The CDR3 consists of 15 residues. CDR3 sequence (DNA): TGTGCCAGCAGTTACGGGACACTCTCTGGAAACACCATATATTTT. Its translation is CASSYGTLSGNTIYF.

The chain links TRBV11-2 to TRBJ2-3; TRBD2 agrees at 7 bases. V gave up 5 bases and J gave up 0 bases; unmatched junction bases: 8. In germline, CDR1 is SGHAT, CDR2 FQNNGV. The CDR3 spans 16 residues. The CDR3 bases are TGTGCCAGCAGCCTCCGGGGGAGGGATAGCACAGATACGCAGTATTTT. This codes for CASSLRGRDSTDTQYF.

The rearrangement joins TRBV18 to TRBJ2-1; TRBD2 matches 9 bases. Trimming removed 4 bases from V and 7 bases from J; junction bases left unmatched: 5. The CDR3 spans 14 residues. CDR1 is KGHSH, CDR2 LQKENI, per germline. CDR3 sequence (DNA): TGTGCCAGCTCACTAGCGGGAGTGAGGAATGAGCAGTTCTTC. Encoded protein: CASSLAGVRNEQFF.

This clone was counted once. The chain recombines TRBV30 with TRBJ1-1; D ambiguous. This CDR3 contains 12 residues. Trimming took 0 bases from V and 6 from J, leaving 8 bases between them. Germline CDR1 reads GTSNPN; CDR2 reads SVGIG (reference sequence). The CDR3 DNA reads TGTGCCTGGAGTGTACTGCCCCCTGAAGCTTTCTTT. Encoded protein: CAWSVLPPEAFF.

CDR3 bases: TGTGCCACCAGCAGGGAGAATCAGCCCCAGCATTTT. The encoded protein is CATSRENQPQHF. This chain joins TRBV15 and TRBJ1-5; no reliable D call. Trimming stripped 3 bases from V and 4 bases from J, with 4 bases between. CDR1 LNHNV and CDR2 YYDKDF come from the germline V gene (reference sequence). The CDR3 runs 12 residues.

The genes are TRBV19 and TRBJ1-3; unclear D gene. Germline assignment: CDR1 LNHDA and CDR2 SQIVND (reference sequence). The V gene lost 6 bases and the J gene lost 4 bases, with 22 bases spanning the gap. This CDR3 contains 17 residues. DNA for the CDR3: TGTGCCAGTAGACCCGGAAAAAAAGGAGGACGCGGAAACACCATATATTTT. Translating it yields CASRPGKKGGRGNTIYF. Drawing the rest from reference TRBV19 and TRBJ1-3, the complete variable domain is DGGITQSPKYLFRKEGQNVTLSCEQNLNHDAMYWYRQDPGQGLRLIYYSQIVNDFQKGDIAEGYSVSREKKESFPLTVTSAQKNPTAFYLCASRPGKKGGRGNTIYFGEGSWLTVV.

The rearrangement uses TRBV13 and TRBJ1-5; 7 bases fit TRBD1. V trimming: 5 bases; J trimming: 7 bases; junction bases outside the gene matches: 11. Germline values: CDR1 PRHDT, CDR2 FYEKMQ (reference sequence). The CDR3 contains 15 residues. For the CDR3, the DNA is TGTGCCAGCAGCAGAATGGGACAGTCCGGGCAGCCCCAGCATTTT. It codes for CASSRMGQSGQPQHF.

The chain joins TRBV5-1 to TRBJ2-7; TRBD1 aligns across 11 bases. Germline V gene lookup returns CDR1 SGHRS and CDR2 YFSETQ. The CDR3 length is 16 residues. V was clipped by 0 bases and J by 2 bases; unmatched bases: 4. Here the CDR3 DNA reads TGCGCCAGCAGCTTGGATTGGGACAGGGGGGCCTACGAGCAGTACTTC. Protein sequence: CASSLDWDRGAYEQYF.

The sample holds one count of this clone. The chain employs TRBV11-2 and TRBJ2-7; the match to TRBD2 covers 14 bases. V trimming: 7 bases; J trimming: 4 bases; junction bases outside the gene matches: 3. The CDR3 length is 14 residues. Per the germline V gene, CDR1 is SGHAT and CDR2 is FQNNGV. The CDR3: CASKGTSGGYEQYF. The CDR3 coding sequence is TGTGCCAGCAAAGGGACTAGCGGGGGATACGAGCAGTACTTC.

V usage is TRBV25-1 and J usage is TRBJ1-2; 10 nucleotides line up with TRBD1. The junction had 3 bases not matched to a gene; V was cut back by 4 bases and J by 7 bases. From germline, CDR1 is MGHDK and CDR2 SYGVNS. The CDR3 is made up of 13 amino acids. The CDR3 region has the DNA TGTGCCAGCAGTGGACAGGGGGCTGCTGGCTACACCTTC. Translating gives CASSGQGAAGYTF.

The rearrangement uses TRBV4-3 and TRBJ2-4; D gene uncertain. Germline loops: CDR1 LGHNA, CDR2 YSLEER. V gave up 0 bases and J gave up 0 bases, with 6 bases separating them. The CDR3 contains 15 residues. CDR3 DNA: TGCGCCAGCAGCCAAGATAACGGAGCCAAAAACATTCAGTACTTC. Its translation is CASSQDNGAKNIQYF.

J is TRBJ2-7 and V is TRBV11-2; tentative D call: TRBD1 (5 bases). The CDR3 covers 16 residues. From germline, CDR1 is SGHAT and CDR2 FQNNGV. V lost 1 base, J lost 4 bases, and 17 bases lay in between. CDR3 sequence (DNA): TGTGCCAGCAGCTTAGCCCCTCGACAGATCCCATACGAGCAGTACTTC. This codes for CASSLAPRQIPYEQYF.

The chain joins TRBV4-3 to TRBJ2-1; 8 bases align to TRBD2. The CDR3 loop spans 15 amino acids. V shed 0 bases and J 5 bases; nucleotides not matched to a gene: 3. Per germline, CDR1 LGHNA and CDR2 YSLEER. The CDR3 protein is CASSQDRREDNEQFF. The CDR3 region has the DNA TGCGCCAGCAGCCAAGACCGGCGGGAGGACAATGAGCAGTTCTTC.